A single T cell receptor (beta chain) is shown here with its context. The antigen is unknown. Sequencing used immunoSEQ multiplex PCR; TCRdb keeps in-frame clones, though not all of them. Found here are about 160,000 clones, about nine tenths of them singletons; the top ten hold roughly 5%. The record originates from a study of T cell responses to AZD1222 COVID-19 vaccine. Study-level results: Vaccine-associated CD4 TCRs ranged over spike, dominating at 160-218 and 743-854. White British ancestry dominated among donors, who included more females, and clonal diversity was possibly underestimated. Rises in breadth and depth of Spike-specific TCRs came after two AZD1222 doses. The number of AZD1222 recipients seropositive at baseline was only five or six.

Germline V gives CDR1 MNHEY, CDR2 SMNVEV (reference sequence). Trimming at V came to 6 bases and at J to 4 bases, leaving 8 bases not matched to a gene. This CDR3 has 14 amino acids. Sequenced material: peripheral blood, taken on day 0 of AZD1222 vaccination. The receptor was derived from an adult in good health. The chain links TRBV27 to TRBJ1-2; 7 bases fit TRBD1. The CDR3 DNA sequence: TGTGCCAGCAGCAAGACAGGGAATGCCTATGGCTACACCTTC. It specifies CASSKTGNAYGYTF.